This T cell receptor beta chain stems from a study of monozygotic twins with inflammatory bowel disease. The study's findings and limits: Concordance status among twins (concordant versus discordant) showed no link to repertoire similarity, possibly from limited power. Clonotype sharing was lower in IBD patients than healthy twins, most markedly with disease activity. Heterogeneous immunosuppressive treatment regimens may have introduced variability into patient repertoires.

On this clonotype itself: Antigen unknown.

Each UMI harboured a 6-nucleotide sample barcode and was appended via template switching. From the 5' RACE reads, TCRdb lists one entry per CDR3 protein and no DNA. The sample table sets out fewer than 550,000 distinct CDR3 sequences. The CDR3 extends over 18 amino acids. In germline, CDR1 is MNHNS, CDR2 SASEGT. Material for sequencing was blood. This TCR was recovered from a human donor with ulcerative colitis or Crohn's disease, or a healthy co-twin of an affected twin (not recorded which). The rearrangement joins TRBV6-1 to TRBJ1-1; TCRdb calls TRBD1, which cannot be checked without DNA. The CDR3 loop is CASSPLRLRTGVWSEAFF.